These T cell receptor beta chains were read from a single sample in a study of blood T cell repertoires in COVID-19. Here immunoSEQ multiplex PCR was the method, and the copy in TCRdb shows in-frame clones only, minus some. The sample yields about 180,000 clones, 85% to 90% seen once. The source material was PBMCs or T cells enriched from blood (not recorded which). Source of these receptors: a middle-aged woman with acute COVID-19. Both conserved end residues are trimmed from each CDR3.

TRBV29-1	SVEETVNTEAF
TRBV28	ASSPTSYEQY
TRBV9	ASSVATGGYGYT
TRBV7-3	ASSSTSGTEQF
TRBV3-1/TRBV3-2	ASSQDISSVYEQY
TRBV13	ASSSWTSGRSNEQY
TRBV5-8	ASSPGVYYYEQY
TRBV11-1	ASSADRGRGEKLF
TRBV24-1	ATSDARRVASQPQH
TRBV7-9	ASSTRGILSTDTQY
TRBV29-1	SVTESVGELF
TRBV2	ASRPGLVYEY
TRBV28	ASRNNRGDNEKLF
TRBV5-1	ASSLQDSSGETQY
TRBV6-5	ASSYRTSFQETQY
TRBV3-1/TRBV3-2	ASSQRVGQNTEAF
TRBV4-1	ASSRRTEISYEQY
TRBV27	ASSVGQGIEAF
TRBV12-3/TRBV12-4	ASRGRRGELF
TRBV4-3	ASSQDPAGAGGDTQY
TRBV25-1	ASSETSFYNSPLH
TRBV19	ASSNGLAEAF
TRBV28	ASSGPGQAIYEQY
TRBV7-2	ASSLLAGGDRGYEQY
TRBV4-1	ASSQEVVRVSKGSTEAF
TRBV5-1	ASSLDDAVGETQY
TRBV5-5	ASSSGTGWTQY
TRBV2	ASSEGRQSNTEAF
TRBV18	ASSPYGEGLHEQY